This T cell receptor beta chain was identified in a study of cytomegalovirus exposure and HLA in healthy donors. Of note for this clone: The antigen is not known.

Trimming took 4 bases from V and 4 from J; bases not matched to a gene: 10. CDR1 and CDR2 from the germline V gene are MNHEY and SMNVEV (reference sequence). This CDR3 spans 17 amino acids. It was with 60 Vbeta and 13 Jbeta primers that the PCR ran. Here immunoSEQ multiplex PCR was the method, and the copy in TCRdb shows in-frame clones only, minus some. The sample includes hundreds of thousands of clones, around four fifths seen only once; the top ten take 3.5% to 4%. Study-level results: Earlier analysis found most TCR beta V segments productive about 90% or about 30% of the time.

The TCR comes from a male donor in good health and CMV-seronegative. The chain uses TRBV27 and TRBJ2-2; 9 nucleotides align to TRBD1. The sample comprised PBMCs. The CDR3 sequence: CASSYQQGALVTGELFF. Written as DNA, the CDR3 is TGTGCCAGCAGTTACCAACAGGGGGCTTTGGTCACCGGGGAGCTGTTTTTT.